This record covers a single TCR beta chain. Produced via immunoSEQ multiplex PCR; TCRdb's table is partial and in-frame only. The data contain under 95,000 clones, roughly 92% of them singletons. The data originate from a study of T cell changes during pregnancy in multiple sclerosis. Specimen: peripheral blood, collected in the second trimester of pregnancy. This receptor was taken from a female donor with multiple sclerosis, enrolled in a pregnancy study.

For the CDR3, the DNA is TGTGCCAGCAGCTTCTGGACTAGCGGGAGGGTTGAGCAGTTCTTC. It encodes CASSFWTSGRVEQFF. This chain links TRBV27 with TRBJ2-1; 15 nucleotides align to TRBD2. The CDR3 runs 15 residues. Trimming cost V 6 bases and J 9 bases; bases outside gene matches: 6. Germline V gene data show CDR1 as MNHEY and CDR2 as SMNVEV (reference sequence).